One sample yielded the 20 T cell receptor beta chains listed below, sequenced in a study of blood T cell repertoires in COVID-19. Clones were read by immunoSEQ multiplex PCR, and TCRdb kept only the in-frame ones, dropping some. The sample has fewer than 70,000 clones; 65% to 90% are singletons. Sequencing was done on a sample of peripheral blood. The receptors here all came from a woman aged 55 to 70 with acute or convalescent COVID-19.

The chain carries TRBV10-3 and TRBJ1-1; possibly TRBD1 for D (6 bases). The V gene lost 4 bases and the J gene lost 11 bases, with 20 bases spanning the gap. The CDR3 totals 14 residues. Germline V gene lookup returns CDR1 ENHRY and CDR2 SYGVKD. CDR3 amino acids: CAISGNEGGVAAFF. The CDR3 DNA reads as TGTGCCATCAGTGGAAATGAGGGGGGGGTAGCCGCTTTCTTT.

This clone was seen just once. V gene TRBV19 combines with J gene TRBJ1-3; D not certain. CDR3 length equals 15 residues. The V end was cut by 7 bases, the J end by 0 bases, with 13 bases between. Per the germline V gene, CDR1 is LNHDA and CDR2 is SQIVND (reference sequence). The CDR3 DNA is TGTGCCAGTATTCGAGACACTGGCTCTGGAAACACCATATATTTT. This translates into CASIRDTGSGNTIYF.

The chain is built from TRBV12-3 or TRBV12-4 and TRBJ2-7, with D perhaps matching TRBD1 (6 bases). Between the trimmed V and J ends, which lost 3 bases and 12 bases, there was a span of 18 bases. The CDR3 contains 13 residues. The CDR3 coding sequence is TGTGCCAGCAGTTTTGAGCAGGGGCTTATATCGTACTTC. This encodes CASSFEQGLISYF.

This chain connects TRBV6-5 to TRBJ1-3; the D is unclear. Looked up from germline, CDR1 is MNHEY and CDR2 is SVGAGI. The CDR3 contains 15 residues. The V end was cut by 7 bases, the J end by 0 bases, with 13 bases between. This CDR3 reads CASTEGFYSGNTIYF. CDR3 DNA sequence: TGTGCCAGCACAGAGGGATTTTACTCTGGAAACACCATATATTTT.

The count of this clone is one. This sequence joins TRBV3-1 (or the pseudogene TRBV3-2) and TRBJ1-2, with 7 bases fitting TRBD1. The CDR3 is made up of 18 amino acids. Trimming took 1 base from V and 8 from J; bases not matched to a gene: 19. Germline loops: CDR1 LGHDT, CDR2 YNNKEL (reference sequence). The CDR3 DNA reads as TGTGCCAGCAGCCAAGGTCGGGACAGACTATCGATCTATTACGGCTACACCTTC. Protein: CASSQGRDRLSIYYGYTF.

This clone showed up just once. The chain employs TRBV6-5 and TRBJ1-1; tentative D call: TRBD1 (6 bases). CDR3 length: 15 amino acids. CDR1 MNHEY and CDR2 SVGAGI come from the germline V gene. V shed 6 bases and J shed 5 bases, with 19 bases lying between them. CDR3 bases: TGTGCCAGCAGGGGCAGGGGTGGGGGAGAGACTGAAGCTTTCTTT. It is translated as CASRGRGGGETEAFF.

The chain carries TRBV9 and TRBJ2-3, with TRBD2 matching 8 bases. Unmatched junction bases numbered 14, after V lost 2 bases and J lost 0 bases. The CDR3 is 19 amino acids. Germline values: CDR1 SGDLS, CDR2 YYNGEE. The CDR3 reads CASSVGVASGLSSTDTQYF. The CDR3 nucleotides read TGTGCCAGCAGCGTCGGGGTGGCTAGCGGGTTATCTAGCACAGATACGCAGTATTTT.

There are a few counts of this clone. The chain couples TRBV7-9 to TRBJ2-1; possibly TRBD1 for D (5 bases). CDR3 length: 16 residues. V gave up 4 bases and J gave up 5 bases, with 18 bases separating them. Germline CDR1 and CDR2: SEHNR and FQNEAQ (reference sequence). CDR3 protein: CASSSPYRTGHNEQFF. The CDR3, as DNA: TGTGCCAGCAGCTCGCCTTACAGGACCGGCCACAATGAGCAGTTCTTC.

The rearrangement uses TRBV15 and TRBJ2-7, with D hard to call. The CDR3 totals 14 residues. CDR1 and CDR2 from the germline V gene are LNHNV and YYDKDF (reference sequence). With 5 bases removed from V and 1 base from J, the gap between germline ends came to 12 bases. As DNA, the CDR3 is TGTGCCACCAGCCGCTTAGCCGTATCCTACGAGCAGTACTTC. This codes for CATSRLAVSYEQYF.

The rearrangement links TRBV30 to TRBJ2-5; 13 bases are a match to TRBD2. CDR3 size: 17 residues. The ends lost 2 bases at V and 5 bases at J; junction bases unmatched: 11. Germline CDR1 is GTSNPN and CDR2 is SVGIG (reference sequence). As DNA, the CDR3 is TGTGCCTGGAGTCGAATCAGGACTAGCGGGAGTCCGGAGACCCAGTACTTC. Its translation: CAWSRIRTSGSPETQYF.

This sequence joins TRBV9 and TRBJ1-1; 7 bases align to TRBD1. This CDR3 is 17 amino acids long. Losses at the gene ends were 10 bases for V and 1 base for J; bases not matched to a gene: 19. Germline assignment: CDR1 SGDLS and CDR2 YYNGEE. As DNA, the CDR3 is TGTGCCGGATCTGAAAAGACCCGGGACAGAGAGAACACTGAAGCTTTCTTT. It yields the protein CAGSEKTRDRENTEAFF.

This chain links TRBV6-5 with TRBJ1-2; D gene ambiguous. V was trimmed by 2 bases and J by 2 bases, leaving 9 bases between them. The CDR3 is 14 residues long. From germline, CDR1 is MNHEY and CDR2 SVGAGI. CDR3 amino acids: CASSYITGNYGYTF. The CDR3 DNA reads TGTGCCAGCAGTTACATAACGGGGAACTATGGCTACACCTTC.

The chain is built from TRBV19 and TRBJ2-7; TRBD2 might be the D (5 bases). V lost 3 bases to trimming and J lost 0 bases, with 9 bases between them. The CDR3 totals 14 residues. Germline V lookup: CDR1 LNHDA, CDR2 SQIVND (reference sequence). CDR3 nucleotide sequence: TGTGCCAGTAGTATGAGGGTCAGCTCCTACGAGCAGTACTTC. Its translation is CASSMRVSSYEQYF.

Only one count was recorded for this clone. The chain links TRBV6-5 to TRBJ1-4; D is unclear. The length of the CDR3 is 13 residues. Germline CDR1 is MNHEY and CDR2 is SVGAGI. V was clipped by 2 bases and J by 8 bases, with 9 bases between them. The CDR3 sequence: CASSYRTREKLFF. In DNA form, the CDR3 reads TGTGCCAGCAGTTACCGGACTCGAGAAAAACTGTTTTTT.

This clone was found once. The genes are TRBV6-1 and TRBJ1-2, with 9 bases identical to TRBD1. Germline CDR1 and CDR2: MNHNS and SASEGT. The ends lost 2 bases at V and 4 bases at J; junction bases unmatched: 5. There are 15 residues in the CDR3. The CDR3 DNA follows: TGTGCCAGCAGTGAACGGATGACAGGGGGCTATGGCTACACCTTC. It is translated as CASSERMTGGYGYTF.

CDR3 bases: TGTGCCAGCAGTTCTCTCAGGGGGAGGTACAATGAGCAGTTCTTC. It is translated as CASSSLRGRYNEQFF. The genes are TRBV27 and TRBJ2-1, with D possibly matching TRBD1 (7 bases). The germline gives CDR1 MNHEY, CDR2 SMNVEV (reference sequence). The CDR3 has 15 residues. The V and J ends lost 4 bases and 4 bases respectively, with 14 bases between them.

This clone is judged medium-sized. This chain links TRBV19 with TRBJ1-5, with D unclear. Trimming left V 3 bases short and J 2 bases short, with 2 bases between. Germline V gene data show CDR1 as LNHDA and CDR2 as SQIVND (reference sequence). The CDR3 runs 12 residues. The CDR3 region is CASSIGNQPQHF. The CDR3 coding sequence is TGTGCCAGTAGTATCGGCAATCAGCCCCAGCATTTT.

This rearrangement joins TRBV10-3 to TRBJ1-1, with D perhaps TRBD1 (5 bases). V dropped 0 bases and J dropped 3 bases, with 11 bases sitting between them. There are 15 residues in the CDR3. The germline gives CDR1 ENHRY, CDR2 SYGVKD. The CDR3 is CAISESAGGDTEAFF. The DNA for the CDR3 is TGTGCCATCAGTGAGTCCGCGGGGGGGGACACTGAAGCTTTCTTT.

This chain joins TRBV5-6 and TRBJ2-7; TRBD2 matches at 7 bases. J lost 1 base, V lost 0 bases, and 10 bases had no gene match. There are 17 residues in the CDR3. Germline V gene sequence: CDR1 SGHDT, CDR2 YYEEEE. This chain's CDR3 is CASSLVGQGLISYEQYF. The CDR3 DNA reads as TGTGCCAGCAGCTTGGTCGGGCAGGGACTAATTTCCTACGAGCAGTACTTC.

V is TRBV19 and J is TRBJ2-3; TRBD2 is a possible D gene (5 bases). V lost 3 bases to trimming and J lost 5 bases, with 12 bases between them. The length of the CDR3 is 14 residues. Germline-derived CDR1 and CDR2 are LNHDA and SQIVND (reference sequence). The CDR3 loop reads CASSIRGLGDTQYF. The CDR3 DNA is TGTGCCAGTAGTATTAGAGGGCTGGGAGATACGCAGTATTTT.